What follows are 28 T cell receptor beta chains derived from one specimen sequenced in a study of T cell responses to AZD1222 COVID-19 vaccine. Data came from immunoSEQ multiplex PCR; TCRdb stores just in-frame clones and leaves some out. The sample lists more than 100,000 clones; 92% were seen once. Source: peripheral blood, taken on day 0 of AZD1222 vaccination. The receptors derive from an adult in good health.

The chain links TRBV28 to TRBJ1-2; D unresolved. The germline V gene has CDR1 MDHEN and CDR2 SYDVKM. This CDR3 has 11 residues. The V end lost 2 bases, the J end lost 6 bases, and 4 bases lay between the germline ends. Here the CDR3 reads CASSLLNGYTF. In DNA, the CDR3 is TGTGCCAGCAGTTTACTAAATGGCTACACCTTC.

This clone was counted between two and nine times. The chain links TRBV18 to TRBJ1-5, with 8 bases aligning to TRBD1. CDR3 length equals 12 residues. The V gene's germline CDR1 is KGHSH and CDR2 LQKENI. The junction had 2 bases not matched to a gene; V was cut back by 5 bases and J by 8 bases. This CDR3 is CASSSTGEPQHF. The CDR3, as DNA: TGTGCCAGCTCATCGACAGGGGAGCCCCAGCATTTT.

The chain has TRBV12-5 and TRBJ2-3; D is unresolved. Trimming cost V 4 bases and J 2 bases, with 13 bases left between them. This CDR3 spans 15 amino acids. The V gene's germline CDR1 is LGHNT and CDR2 FRNRAP. The CDR3 nucleotides are TGTGCTAGTGGTTCGCCCCAGGCTTACACAGATACGCAGTATTTT. Translated, it gives CASGSPQAYTDTQYF.

The genes are TRBV5-1 and TRBJ1-5, with 8 bases that match TRBD1. The CDR3 sequence is 18 residues long. The ends lost 6 bases at V and 0 bases at J; junction bases unmatched: 14. Germline V gene sequence: CDR1 SGHRS, CDR2 YFSETQ. The CDR3 here is CASILIYRGTGSNQPQHF. The CDR3 region has the DNA TGCGCCAGCATCCTGATCTACCGAGGGACAGGTAGCAATCAGCCCCAGCATTTT.

The V and J genes are TRBV5-1 and TRBJ1-2; 10 nucleotides align to TRBD1. V shed 5 bases, J shed 6 bases, and the junction held 16 bases outside the gene matches. The CDR3 loop spans 17 amino acids. Germline-derived CDR1 and CDR2 are SGHRS and YFSETQ. The CDR3 spells CASRPSVTGGADNGYTF. Here the CDR3 DNA reads TGCGCCAGCAGACCCTCCGTGACAGGGGGCGCTGATAATGGCTACACCTTC.

The table lists this clone with a count of one. This CDR3 is also generated by other DNA sequences in the sample. The CDR3 here is CASSIAGDGQETQYF. The CDR3 nucleotides read TGTGCCAGTAGTATAGCAGGGGATGGGCAAGAGACCCAGTACTTC. The J gene is TRBJ2-5, the V gene TRBV19; weak D call: TRBD1 (6 bases). The CDR3 extends over 15 amino acids. Germline V CDR1 and CDR2: LNHDA, SQIVND (reference sequence). Trimming shortened V by 1 base and J by 2 bases, and 11 bases separated the two germline ends.

This rearrangement joins TRBV7-8 to TRBJ2-7, with 9 bases lining up with TRBD2. The CDR3 covers 16 residues. J was trimmed by 2 bases and V by 5 bases; bases with no gene match: 10. Per germline, CDR1 SGHVS and CDR2 FQNEAQ. In DNA, the CDR3 is TGTGCCAGCAGCCACCAGAGGACTAGCGAGACCTACGAGCAGTACTTC. This encodes CASSHQRTSETYEQYF. Full variable domain (rest looked up from reference TRBV7-8 and TRBJ2-7): GAGVSQSPRYKVAKRGQDVALRCDPISGHVSLFWYQQALGQGPEFLTYFQNEAQLDKSGLPSDRFFAERPEGSVSTLKIQRTQQEDSAVYLCASSHQRTSETYEQYFGPGTRLTVT.

V is TRBV7-2 and J is TRBJ2-7; D is unclear. This CDR3 has 14 residues. V was cut by 4 bases and J by 3 bases, with 13 bases left in between. From germline, CDR1 is SGHTA and CDR2 FQGNSA. The CDR3 sequence: CASSSPGLGYEQYF. The CDR3 DNA reads as TGTGCCAGCAGCTCACCCGGTTTGGGCTACGAGCAGTACTTC.

Only a few counts were recorded for this clone. The rearrangement uses TRBV7-9 and TRBJ2-1; 9 positions match TRBD2. CDR1 is SEHNR, CDR2 FQNEAQ, per germline (reference sequence). CDR3 size: 19 residues. Trimming removed 8 bases from V and 0 bases from J; junction bases left unmatched: 17. DNA of the CDR3: TGTGCCAGCCGCTCTTCGGACCACCTTAGCGGGAGCTCCTACAATGAGCAGTTCTTC. It encodes CASRSSDHLSGSSYNEQFF.

The gene calls are TRBV4-3 and TRBJ1-3; D unresolved. The CDR3 sequence is 18 residues long. The V gene's germline CDR1 is LGHNA and CDR2 YSLEER. Trimming removed 0 bases at V and 2 bases at J, with 17 bases between. This CDR3 reads CASSQDIGREKAGNTIYF. The CDR3 DNA is TGCGCCAGCAGCCAAGATATTGGGAGGGAGAAGGCTGGAAACACCATATATTTT.

This clone was seen a few times. The chain carries TRBV3-1 (or the pseudogene TRBV3-2) and TRBJ2-7; TRBD2 might be the D (6 bases). Germline V gene sequence: CDR1 LGHDT, CDR2 YNNKEL (reference sequence). CDR3 length: 18 amino acids. Trimming cost V 3 bases and J 4 bases, with 25 bases left between them. Here the CDR3 reads CASSQDPQPGRDRYEQYF. Written as DNA, the CDR3 is TGTGCCAGCAGCCAGGACCCCCAACCCGGGCGGGATCGGTACGAGCAGTACTTC.

The V and J genes are TRBV25-1 and TRBJ2-3; D is unclear. Germline V gene lookup returns CDR1 MGHDK and CDR2 SYGVNS. V lost 2 bases to trimming and J lost 3 bases, with 6 bases between them. The CDR3 sequence is 13 residues long. For the CDR3, the DNA is TGTGCCAGCAGTGAAGTCGGAACAGATACGCAGTATTTT. Translated: CASSEVGTDTQYF.

This chain uses TRBV9 with TRBJ1-1; D unclear. This CDR3 comprises 14 residues. CDR1 and CDR2 from the germline V gene are SGDLS and YYNGEE. Trimming took off 0 bases at V and 5 bases at J, with 11 bases between the two ends. The CDR3 here is CASSVGIGGTEAFF. CDR3 DNA sequence: TGTGCCAGCAGCGTAGGAATCGGTGGAACTGAAGCTTTCTTT.

This clone was detected a few times. The chain carries TRBV15 and TRBJ2-7; D may be TRBD1 (5 bases). V lost 0 bases, J lost 5 bases, and 11 bases lay in between. The germline V gene has CDR1 LNHNV and CDR2 YYDKDF (reference sequence). There are 14 residues in the CDR3. CDR3 protein: CATSRDKGVNEQYF. In DNA, the CDR3 is TGTGCCACCAGCAGAGATAAAGGGGTTAACGAGCAGTACTTC.

V and J are TRBV3-1 (or the pseudogene TRBV3-2) and TRBJ2-7, with TRBD1 matching over 10 bases. Losses at the gene ends were 0 bases for V and 5 bases for J; bases not matched to a gene: 4. The CDR3 consists of 15 residues. In germline, CDR1 is LGHDT, CDR2 YNNKEL (reference sequence). This CDR3 is CASSQDLGTGDEQYF. DNA for the CDR3: TGTGCCAGCAGCCAAGATCTCGGGACAGGGGACGAGCAGTACTTC.

This clone was seen only a few times. V and J are TRBV5-1 and TRBJ2-7, with D perhaps TRBD1 (5 bases). Germline V gene data show CDR1 as SGHRS and CDR2 as YFSETQ. This CDR3 is built from 14 residues. Trimming took 3 bases from V and 5 from J, leaving 15 bases between them. The CDR3 nucleotides are TGCGCCAGCAGCTCTGACAGACAAAGGAACGAGCAGTACTTC. Translated: CASSSDRQRNEQYF.

This rearrangement joins TRBV5-5 to TRBJ1-5; the D gene is possibly TRBD1 (5 bases). V was clipped by 0 bases and J by 6 bases, with 10 bases between them. Per the germline V gene, CDR1 is SGHKS and CDR2 is YYEKEE (reference sequence). The CDR3 has 14 residues. Here the CDR3 reads CASSLVGRAQPQHF. The DNA of the CDR3 is TGTGCCAGCAGCTTGGTTGGCAGGGCTCAGCCCCAGCATTTT.

The V call is TRBV19, the J call TRBJ1-2; 9 bases line up with TRBD1. Per germline, CDR1 LNHDA and CDR2 SQIVND (reference sequence). This CDR3 comprises 15 residues. Trimming at V came to 10 bases and at J to 3 bases, leaving 12 bases not matched to a gene. The CDR3 here is CATLPGTGNDYGYTF. The DNA of the CDR3 is TGTGCCACACTTCCCGGGACAGGGAACGACTATGGCTACACCTTC.

The chain links TRBV7-9 to TRBJ1-1; a weak D match, TRBD1 (5 bases). The germline V and J ends were trimmed by 4 bases and 1 base, with 7 bases remaining between them. This CDR3 has 13 residues. In germline, CDR1 is SEHNR, CDR2 FQNEAQ (reference sequence). CDR3 in amino acids: CASSYRGNTEAFF. Written as DNA, the CDR3 is TGTGCCAGCAGCTATAGGGGGAACACTGAAGCTTTCTTT. Complete variable domain (other parts from reference TRBV7-9 and TRBJ1-1): DTGVSQNPRHKITKRGQNVTFRCDPISEHNRLYWYRQTLGQGPEFLTYFQNEAQLEKSRLLSDRFSAERPKGSFSTLEIQRTEQGDSAMYLCASSYRGNTEAFFGQGTRLTVV.

The chain joins TRBV7-2 to TRBJ1-1; no firm D call. The germline gives CDR1 SGHTA, CDR2 FQGNSA. The CDR3 extends over 15 amino acids. The V end lost 2 bases, the J end lost 1 base, and 11 bases lay between the germline ends. The CDR3 DNA reads TGTGCCAGCAGCTTACTGCGAGGCCGGAACACTGAAGCTTTCTTT. Protein sequence: CASSLLRGRNTEAFF. The entire variable domain, with the rest obtained from reference TRBV7-2 and TRBJ1-1, is as follows: GAGVSQSPSNKVTEKGKDVELRCDPISGHTALYWYRQSLGQGLEFLIYFQGNSAPDKSGLPSDRFSAERTGGSVSTLTIQRTQQEDSAVYLCASSLLRGRNTEAFFGQGTRLTVV.

V gene TRBV19 combines with J gene TRBJ2-1; no clear D. V lost 5 bases, J lost 2 bases, and 4 bases lay in between. Germline values: CDR1 LNHDA, CDR2 SQIVND (reference sequence). The CDR3 extends over 12 amino acids. The CDR3: CASSPPYNEQFF. CDR3 sequence (DNA): TGTGCCAGTAGTCCTCCCTACAATGAGCAGTTCTTC. The full variable domain, rest sourced from reference TRBV19 and TRBJ2-1, is DGGITQSPKYLFRKEGQNVTLSCEQNLNHDAMYWYRQDPGQGLRLIYYSQIVNDFQKGDIAEGYSVSREKKESFPLTVTSAQKNPTAFYLCASSPPYNEQFFGPGTRLTVL.

CDR3 residues: CASSQGSSGPGNTIYF. The CDR3 nucleotides read TGCGCCAGCAGCCAAGGTAGTTCAGGGCCGGGAAACACCATATATTTT. The chain carries TRBV4-1 and TRBJ1-3; tentative D call: TRBD1 (5 bases). The length of the CDR3 is 16 residues. V lost 1 base, J lost 4 bases, and 14 bases lay in between. The germline CDR1 and CDR2 sequences are MGHRA and YSYEKL.

This rearrangement joins TRBV10-3 to TRBJ1-1; TRBD1 is a possible D gene (6 bases). The germline V and J ends were trimmed by 8 bases and 3 bases, with 19 bases remaining between them. The CDR3 runs to 15 residues. Per germline, CDR1 ENHRY and CDR2 SYGVKD. The CDR3 loop is CAISGFQGFDTEAFF. Here the CDR3 DNA reads TGTGCCATCTCGGGATTTCAGGGGTTCGACACTGAAGCTTTCTTT.

Only one count was recorded for this clone. This rearrangement joins TRBV4-3 to TRBJ2-6, with a possible D match to TRBD1 (5 bases). Trimming stripped 1 base from V and 4 bases from J, with 8 bases between. The CDR3 runs to 15 residues. CDR1 and CDR2 (germline): LGHNA, YSLEER. CDR3 DNA sequence: TGCGCCAGCAGCCAAGCAGGGCCAGGGGCCAACGTCCTGACTTTC. Translating it yields CASSQAGPGANVLTF.

The chain employs TRBV20-1 and TRBJ1-2; no clear D gene. Trimming pared 3 bases from V and 3 bases from J, leaving 8 bases between. CDR1 is DFQATT, CDR2 SNEGSKA, per germline (reference sequence). The CDR3 is 12 amino acids. CDR3 DNA sequence: TGCAGTGCTAGTCAAGGTGACTATGGCTACACCTTC. Its protein is CSASQGDYGYTF.

The V call is TRBV30, the J call TRBJ2-3, with 8 bases identical to TRBD2. Germline V lookup: CDR1 GTSNPN, CDR2 SVGIG (reference sequence). This CDR3 has 12 amino acids. The V segment lost 7 bases and the J segment 5 bases; nucleotides outside the gene matches: 5. CDR3 region: CASGREGDTQYF. The DNA for the CDR3 is TGTGCCTCGGGACGGGAGGGAGATACGCAGTATTTT. Full variable domain (missing parts from reference TRBV30 and TRBJ2-3): SQTIHQWPATLVQPVGSPLSLECTVEGTSNPNLYWYRQAAGRGLQLLFYSVGIGQISSEVPQNLSASRPQDRQFILSSKKLLLSDSGFYLCASGREGDTQYFGPGTRLTVL.

The genes are TRBV29-1 and TRBJ1-3; D may be TRBD1 (5 bases). Germline V gene data show CDR1 as SQVTM and CDR2 as ANQGSEA. The CDR3 has 14 amino acids. Trimming removed 7 bases at V and 0 bases at J, with 13 bases between. The CDR3 protein is CSASRGNSGNTIYF. CDR3 in DNA: TGCAGCGCCTCAAGGGGAAACTCTGGAAACACCATATATTTT.

The J gene is TRBJ1-5, the V gene TRBV7-2; D not resolved. Germline V gives CDR1 SGHTA, CDR2 FQGNSA. V lost 0 bases to trimming and J lost 3 bases, with 3 bases between them. The CDR3 contains 13 residues. CDR3 in DNA: TGTGCCAGCAGCTTAGCAGTCAATCAGCCCCAGCATTTT. It is translated as CASSLAVNQPQHF.